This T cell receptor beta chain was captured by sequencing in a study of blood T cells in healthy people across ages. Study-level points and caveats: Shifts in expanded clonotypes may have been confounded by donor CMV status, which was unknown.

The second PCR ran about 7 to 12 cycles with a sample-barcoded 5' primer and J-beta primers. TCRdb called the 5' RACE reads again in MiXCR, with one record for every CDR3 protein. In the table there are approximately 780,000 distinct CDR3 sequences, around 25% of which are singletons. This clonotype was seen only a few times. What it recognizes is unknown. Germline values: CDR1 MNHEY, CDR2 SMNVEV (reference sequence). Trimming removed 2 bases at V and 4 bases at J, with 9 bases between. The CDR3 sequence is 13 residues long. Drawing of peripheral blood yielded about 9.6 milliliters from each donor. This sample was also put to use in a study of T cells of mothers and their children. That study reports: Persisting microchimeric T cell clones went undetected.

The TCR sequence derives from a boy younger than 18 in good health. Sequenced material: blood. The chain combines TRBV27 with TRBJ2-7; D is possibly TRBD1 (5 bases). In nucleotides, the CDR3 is TGTGCCAGCAGTTTAGGGGCGAAGTACGAGCAGTACTTC. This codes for CASSLGAKYEQYF.